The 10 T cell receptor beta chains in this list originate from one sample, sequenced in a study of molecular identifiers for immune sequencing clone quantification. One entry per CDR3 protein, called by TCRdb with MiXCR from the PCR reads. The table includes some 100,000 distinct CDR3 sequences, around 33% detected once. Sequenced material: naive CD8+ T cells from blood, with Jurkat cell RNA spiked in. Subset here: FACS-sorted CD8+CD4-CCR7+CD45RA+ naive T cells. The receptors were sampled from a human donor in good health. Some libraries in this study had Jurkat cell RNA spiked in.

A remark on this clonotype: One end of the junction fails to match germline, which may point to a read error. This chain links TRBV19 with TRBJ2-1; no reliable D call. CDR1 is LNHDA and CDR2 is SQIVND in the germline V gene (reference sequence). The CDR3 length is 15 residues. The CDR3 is CASRINPNTNNEQIF. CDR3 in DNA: TGTGCCAGTAGAATCAACCCAAATACCAACAATGAGCAGATCTTC.

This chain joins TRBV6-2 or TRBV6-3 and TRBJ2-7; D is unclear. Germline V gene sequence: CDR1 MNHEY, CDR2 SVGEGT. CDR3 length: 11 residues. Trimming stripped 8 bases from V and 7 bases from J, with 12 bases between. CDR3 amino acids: CASGPTREQYF. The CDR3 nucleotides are TGTGCCAGCGGCCCCACCAGGGAGCAGTACTTC.

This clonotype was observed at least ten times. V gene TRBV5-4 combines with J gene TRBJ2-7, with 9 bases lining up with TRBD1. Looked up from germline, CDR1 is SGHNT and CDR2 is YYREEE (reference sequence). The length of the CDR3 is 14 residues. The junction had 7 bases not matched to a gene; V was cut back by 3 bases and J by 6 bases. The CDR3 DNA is TGTGCCAGCAGCTCTACCGGGACAGGGAGCGAGCAGTACTTC. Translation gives CASSSTGTGSEQYF.

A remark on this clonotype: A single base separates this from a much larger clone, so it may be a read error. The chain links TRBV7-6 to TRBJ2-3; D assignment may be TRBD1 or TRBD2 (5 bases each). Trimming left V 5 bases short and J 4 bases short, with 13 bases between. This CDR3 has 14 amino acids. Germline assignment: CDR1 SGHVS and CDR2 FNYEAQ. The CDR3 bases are TGTGCCAGCAGCATAGAGGTGGGGGCAGATACGCAGTATTTT. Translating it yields CASSIEVGADTQYF.

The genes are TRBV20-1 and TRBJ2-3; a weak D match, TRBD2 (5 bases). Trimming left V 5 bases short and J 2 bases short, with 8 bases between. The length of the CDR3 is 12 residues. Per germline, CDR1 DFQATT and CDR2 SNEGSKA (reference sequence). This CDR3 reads CSASTITDTQYF. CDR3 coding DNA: TGCAGTGCTTCGACTATCACAGATACGCAGTATTTT.

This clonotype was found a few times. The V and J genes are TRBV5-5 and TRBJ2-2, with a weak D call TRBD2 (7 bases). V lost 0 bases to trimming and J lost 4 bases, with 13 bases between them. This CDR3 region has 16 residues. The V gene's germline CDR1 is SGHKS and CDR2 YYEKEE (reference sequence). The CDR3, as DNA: TGTGCCAGCAGCTTGGATGGGGGGGCGAGCACCGGGGAGCTGTTTTTT. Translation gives CASSLDGGASTGELFF.

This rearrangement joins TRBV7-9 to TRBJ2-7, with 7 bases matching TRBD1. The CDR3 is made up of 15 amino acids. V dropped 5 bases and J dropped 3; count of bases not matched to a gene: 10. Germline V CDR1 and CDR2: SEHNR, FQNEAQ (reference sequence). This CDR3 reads CASSTRQGKSYEQYF. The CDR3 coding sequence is TGTGCCAGCAGCACACGACAGGGTAAGAGCTACGAGCAGTACTTC.

The CDR3 nucleotides are TGTGCCAGCATAGACAGCTCCTACAATGAGCAGTTCTTC. The encoded protein is CASIDSSYNEQFF. The gene calls are TRBV6-5 and TRBJ2-1; D is possibly TRBD1 (5 bases). Germline assignment: CDR1 MNHEY and CDR2 SVGAGI. This CDR3 is built from 13 residues. The V and J ends lost 7 bases and 0 bases respectively, with 7 bases between them.

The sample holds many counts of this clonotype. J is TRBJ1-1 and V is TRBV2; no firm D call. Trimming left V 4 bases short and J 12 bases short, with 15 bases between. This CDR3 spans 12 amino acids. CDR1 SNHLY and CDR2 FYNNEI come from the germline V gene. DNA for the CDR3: TGTGCCAGCAGTGTAGGACCCCGCGGGCCTTTCTTT. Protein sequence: CASSVGPRGPFF.

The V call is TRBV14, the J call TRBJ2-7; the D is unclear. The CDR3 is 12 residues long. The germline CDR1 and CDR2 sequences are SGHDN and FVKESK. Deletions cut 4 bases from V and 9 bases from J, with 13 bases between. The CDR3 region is CASSPHGVAQYF. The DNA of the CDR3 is TGTGCCAGCAGCCCTCACGGAGTGGCGCAGTACTTC.